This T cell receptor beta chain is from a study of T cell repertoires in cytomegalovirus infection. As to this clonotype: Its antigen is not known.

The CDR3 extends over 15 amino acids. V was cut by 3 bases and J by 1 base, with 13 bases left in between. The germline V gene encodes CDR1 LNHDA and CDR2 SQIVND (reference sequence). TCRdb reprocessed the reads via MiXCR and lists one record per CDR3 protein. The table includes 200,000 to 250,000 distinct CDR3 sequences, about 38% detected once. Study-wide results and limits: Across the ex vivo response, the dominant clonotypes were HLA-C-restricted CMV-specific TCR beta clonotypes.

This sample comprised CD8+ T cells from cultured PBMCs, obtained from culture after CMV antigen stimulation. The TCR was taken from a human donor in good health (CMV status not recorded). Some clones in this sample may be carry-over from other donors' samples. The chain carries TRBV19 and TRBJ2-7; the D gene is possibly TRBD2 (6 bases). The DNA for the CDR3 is TGTGCCAGTAGTATTGGAGGGAGTGGGTCCTACGAGCAGTACTTC. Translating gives CASSIGGSGSYEQYF.